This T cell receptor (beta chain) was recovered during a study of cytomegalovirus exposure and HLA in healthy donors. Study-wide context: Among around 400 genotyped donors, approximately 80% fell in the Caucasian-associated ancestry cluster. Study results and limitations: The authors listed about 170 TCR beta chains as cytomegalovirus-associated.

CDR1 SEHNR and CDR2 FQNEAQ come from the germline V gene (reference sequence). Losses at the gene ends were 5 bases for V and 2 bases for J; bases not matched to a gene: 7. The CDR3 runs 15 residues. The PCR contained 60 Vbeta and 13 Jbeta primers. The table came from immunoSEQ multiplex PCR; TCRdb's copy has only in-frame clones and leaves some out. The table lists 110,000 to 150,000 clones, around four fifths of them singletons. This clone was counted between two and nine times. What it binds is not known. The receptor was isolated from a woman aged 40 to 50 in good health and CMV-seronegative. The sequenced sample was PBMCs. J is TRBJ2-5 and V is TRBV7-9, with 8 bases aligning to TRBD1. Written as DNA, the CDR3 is TGTGCCAGCAGCGCATCGGGACAGGTACAAGAGACCCAGTACTTC. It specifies CASSASGQVQETQYF. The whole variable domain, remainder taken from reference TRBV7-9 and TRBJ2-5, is DTGVSQNPRHKITKRGQNVTFRCDPISEHNRLYWYRQTLGQGPEFLTYFQNEAQLEKSRLLSDRFSAERPKGSFSTLEIQRTEQGDSAMYLCASSASGQVQETQYFGPGTRLLVL.